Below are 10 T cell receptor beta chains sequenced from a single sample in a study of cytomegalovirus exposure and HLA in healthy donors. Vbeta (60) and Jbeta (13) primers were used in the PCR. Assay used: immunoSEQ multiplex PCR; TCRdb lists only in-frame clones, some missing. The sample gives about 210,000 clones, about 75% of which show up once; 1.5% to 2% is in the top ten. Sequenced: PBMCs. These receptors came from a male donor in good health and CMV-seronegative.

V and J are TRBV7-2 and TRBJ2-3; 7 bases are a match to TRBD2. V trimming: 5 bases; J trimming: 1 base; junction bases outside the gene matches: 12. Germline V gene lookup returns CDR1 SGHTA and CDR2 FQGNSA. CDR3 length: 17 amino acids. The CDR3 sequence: CASSHVVGGSRTDTQYF. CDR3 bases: TGTGCCAGCAGCCATGTCGTCGGGGGGTCCCGCACAGATACGCAGTATTTT.

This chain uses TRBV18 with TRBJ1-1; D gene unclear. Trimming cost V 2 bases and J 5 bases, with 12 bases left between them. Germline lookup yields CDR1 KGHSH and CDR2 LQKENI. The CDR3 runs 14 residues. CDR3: CASSPKGGGTEAFF. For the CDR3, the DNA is TGTGCCAGCTCACCAAAAGGAGGAGGGACTGAAGCTTTCTTT.

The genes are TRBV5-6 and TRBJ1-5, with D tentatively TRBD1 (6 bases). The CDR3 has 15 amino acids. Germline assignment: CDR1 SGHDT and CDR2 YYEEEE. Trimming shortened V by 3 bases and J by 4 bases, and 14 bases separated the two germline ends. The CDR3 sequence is CASSSTGSSNQPQHF. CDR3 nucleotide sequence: TGTGCCAGCAGCTCCACAGGGAGTAGTAATCAGCCCCAGCATTTT.

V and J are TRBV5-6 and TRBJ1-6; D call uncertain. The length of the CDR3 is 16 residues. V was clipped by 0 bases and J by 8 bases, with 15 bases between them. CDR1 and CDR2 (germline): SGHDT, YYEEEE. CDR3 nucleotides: TGTGCCAGCAGCTTGGTTACGGACTCACGGGATTCACCCCTCCACTTT. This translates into CASSLVTDSRDSPLHF.

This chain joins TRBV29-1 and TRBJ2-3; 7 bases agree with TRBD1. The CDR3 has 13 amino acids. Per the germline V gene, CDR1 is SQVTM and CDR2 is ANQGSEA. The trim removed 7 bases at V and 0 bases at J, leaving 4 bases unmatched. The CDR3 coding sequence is TGCAGCGGTGGACAGGCTAGCACAGATACGCAGTATTTT. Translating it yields CSGGQASTDTQYF.

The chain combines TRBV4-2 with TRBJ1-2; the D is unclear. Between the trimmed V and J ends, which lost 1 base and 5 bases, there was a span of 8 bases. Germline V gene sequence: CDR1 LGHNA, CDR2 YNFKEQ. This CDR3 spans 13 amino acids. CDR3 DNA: TGTGCCAGCAGCCAAGGGAGTGGGTATGGCTACACCTTC. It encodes CASSQGSGYGYTF.

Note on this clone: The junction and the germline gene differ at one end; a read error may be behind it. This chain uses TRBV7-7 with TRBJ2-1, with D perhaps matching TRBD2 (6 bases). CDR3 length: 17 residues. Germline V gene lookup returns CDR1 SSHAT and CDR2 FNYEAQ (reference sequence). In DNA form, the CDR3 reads TGTGCTAGCAGCTCGATAGCGACGGAGGGCCTTTCCAATGAGCAGTTCTTC. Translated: CASSSIATEGLSNEQFF.

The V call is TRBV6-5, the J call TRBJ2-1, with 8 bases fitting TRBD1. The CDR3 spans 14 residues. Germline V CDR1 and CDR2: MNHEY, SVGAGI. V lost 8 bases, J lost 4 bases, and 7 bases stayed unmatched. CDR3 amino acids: CASGSDREYNEQFF. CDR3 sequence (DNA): TGTGCCAGCGGATCGGACAGGGAATACAATGAGCAGTTCTTC.

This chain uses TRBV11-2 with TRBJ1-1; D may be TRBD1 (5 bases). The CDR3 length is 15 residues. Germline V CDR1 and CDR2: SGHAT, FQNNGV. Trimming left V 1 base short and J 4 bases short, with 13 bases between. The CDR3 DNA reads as TGTGCCAGCAGCTTAGTCGGGCAGGGCACCACTGAAGCTTTCTTT. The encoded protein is CASSLVGQGTTEAFF.

CDR3 sequence: CASTPGLRSGNTIYF. In DNA form, the CDR3 reads TGTGCCAGCACCCCCGGACTCCGCTCTGGAAACACCATATATTTT. V is TRBV6-5 and J is TRBJ1-3; D uncertain. Between the trimmed V and J ends, which lost 7 bases and 0 bases, there was a span of 13 bases. Germline assignment: CDR1 MNHEY and CDR2 SVGAGI. The CDR3 is made up of 15 amino acids.